The clone carrying this T cell receptor beta chain came up a few times. Its antigen is undetermined. V was trimmed by 2 bases and J by 10 bases, leaving 17 bases between them. This CDR3 region has 14 residues. Germline loops: CDR1 SEHNR, CDR2 FQNEAQ (reference sequence). TCRdb re-called the RT-PCR reads with MiXCR, one entry per CDR3 protein. Of 750,000 to 850,000 distinct CDR3 sequences listed, approximately 18% are singletons. This entry belongs to a study of response to subunit inactivated influenza vaccine. General study points: Every seasonal influenza vaccination brings in few new T cells, the authors suggested.

The TCR sequence derives from a man aged 45-65 years who received an inactivated influenza vaccine. Sequencing was performed on PBMCs from blood, taken more than 4 days after vaccination. This chain links TRBV7-9 with TRBJ1-2, with D tentatively TRBD1 (6 bases). CDR3 nucleotides: TGTGCCAGCAGCTTAAGCGGGCCAGGGGAAGACTACACCTTC. This codes for CASSLSGPGEDYTF.